The rows below give T cell receptor beta chains drawn from one sample of a study of blood T cell repertoires in COVID-19. Measured with immunoSEQ multiplex PCR; TCRdb has only the in-frame clones, and not every one. The top ten clones hold 6.5% to 9.5% of a sample with roughly 300,000 clones, approximately 89% of them seen once. Sequenced input: peripheral blood. The source of these receptors is a woman aged 45-65 years who had recovered from COVID-19. Both conserved end residues are part of each CDR3. D genes are given only for firm matches. Size is stated for part of the rows, as once, few or many counts, or as a class when the clone is expanded.

V gene	J gene	D gene	clone size	CDR3 protein	CDR3 DNA
TRBV24-1	TRBJ2-1	TRBD2	.	CATSGKGLAGVNEQFF	TGTGCCACCAGTGGAAAAGGACTAGCGGGAGTCAATGAGCAGTTCTTC
TRBV6-1	TRBJ1-1	.	.	CASSEWPLNTEAFF	TGTGCCAGCAGTGAATGGCCCTTGAACACTGAAGCTTTCTTT
TRBV5-4	TRBJ2-7	TRBD1	.	CASSLGGTAGYYEQYF	TGTGCCAGCAGCTTGGGAGGGACAGCCGGTTACTACGAGCAGTACTTC
TRBV7-9	TRBJ1-5	.	.	CASSSSGAGGNQPQHF	TGTGCCAGCAGTTCAAGCGGGGCGGGAGGGAATCAGCCCCAGCATTTT
TRBV7-2	TRBJ2-7	TRBD2	.	CASRLAGGYEQYF	TGTGCCAGCAGGCTAGCGGGAGGCTACGAGCAGTACTTC
TRBV7-9	TRBJ2-7	TRBD1	.	CASSWWTGAGEQYF	TGTGCCAGCAGCTGGTGGACAGGGGCGGGGGAGCAGTACTTC
TRBV6-5	TRBJ2-5	TRBD1	.	CASSYSTGVETQYF	TGTGCCAGCAGTTACTCGACAGGGGTAGAGACCCAGTACTTC
TRBV6-6	TRBJ1-4	TRBD1	few	CASLTGESEKLFF	TGTGCCAGCCTTACAGGGGAGAGTGAAAAACTGTTTTTT
TRBV5-1	TRBJ2-7	TRBD2	.	CASRRTLAGDAYEQYF	TGCGCCAGCAGACGTACCCTAGCGGGAGACGCCTACGAGCAGTACTTC
TRBV4-2	TRBJ2-5	TRBD1	.	CASSQSGNRGQETQYF	TGTGCCAGCAGCCAATCGGGGAACAGGGGGCAAGAGACCCAGTACTTC
TRBV19	TRBJ2-6	.	.	CASSTDRANVLTF	TGTGCCAGTAGTACGGACAGGGCCAACGTCCTGACTTTC
TRBV20-1	TRBJ1-6	.	.	CSASGLEGNNSPLHF	TGCAGTGCTAGTGGTTTGGAGGGGAATAATTCACCCCTCCACTTT
TRBV6-6	TRBJ2-3	TRBD2	.	CASSYGVAGTADTQYF	TGTGCCAGCAGTTACGGGGTAGCGGGGACGGCGGATACGCAGTATTTT
TRBV4-3	TRBJ2-4	.	.	CASSQSGIRDFKNIQYF	TGCGCCAGCAGCCAATCTGGGATACGGGATTTCAAAAACATTCAGTACTTC
TRBV2	TRBJ2-2	.	.	CASKGVGNTGELFF	TGTGCCAGCAAAGGGGTGGGGAACACCGGGGAGCTGTTTTTT
TRBV27	TRBJ2-2	TRBD1	.	CASSRGQGEVGELFF	TGTGCCAGCAGTCGGGGACAGGGCGAGGTCGGGGAGCTGTTTTTT
TRBV5-1	TRBJ1-5	.	.	CASSLGGDQPQHF	TGCGCCAGCAGCTTGGGCGGGGATCAGCCCCAGCATTTT
TRBV5-5	TRBJ1-4	.	.	CASAGAGNEKLFF	TGTGCCAGCGCGGGGGCCGGTAATGAAAAACTGTTTTTT
TRBV28	TRBJ2-4	.	.	CASSLFSRGAKNIQYF	TGTGCCAGCAGTTTGTTTTCACGGGGAGCCAAAAACATTCAGTACTTC
TRBV5-5	TRBJ2-3	.	once	CASSLGSGLSTDTQYF	TGTGCCAGCAGCTTGGGTTCAGGGCTGAGCACAGATACGCAGTATTTT
TRBV7-2	TRBJ2-7	.	.	CASSLGLLSGEQYF	TGTGCCAGCAGCTTAGGACTACTGTCTGGCGAGCAGTACTTC
TRBV15	TRBJ2-5	.	.	CATKPQGRLQETQYF	TGTGCCACCAAGCCCCAGGGTCGGCTACAAGAGACCCAGTACTTC
TRBV19	TRBJ2-7	.	many	CASSLTEGAAYEQYF	TGTGCCAGTAGTCTCACTGAGGGAGCAGCCTACGAGCAGTACTTC
TRBV7-2	TRBJ1-5	.	.	CASTRQVNQPQHF	TGTGCCAGCACTCGACAGGTCAATCAGCCCCAGCATTTT
TRBV9	TRBJ2-2	TRBD1	.	CASTYDRGTGELFF	TGTGCCAGCACCTATGACAGGGGCACCGGGGAGCTGTTTTTT
TRBV28	TRBJ2-4	.	.	CATRTGPDIQYF	TGTGCCACCCGTACAGGTCCGGACATTCAGTACTTC
TRBV4-2	TRBJ2-1	TRBD1	.	CASSQDSDRANNEQFF	TGTGCCAGCAGCCAAGATTCGGACAGGGCCAACAATGAGCAGTTCTTC
TRBV2	TRBJ1-2	TRBD1	.	CASWGQLGYTF	TGTGCCTCCTGGGGACAGCTTGGCTACACCTTC
TRBV5-1	TRBJ1-4	.	.	CASTTGTANEKLFF	TGCGCCAGCACAACCGGGACTGCTAATGAAAAACTGTTTTTT
TRBV29-1	TRBJ1-1	TRBD1	once	CSVRLGQVATEAFF	TGCAGCGTTAGACTAGGACAGGTGGCCACTGAAGCTTTCTTT
TRBV3-1/TRBV3-2	TRBJ2-7	TRBD1	.	CASSQEWDRRYEQYF	TGTGCCAGCAGCCAAGAATGGGACAGGCGTTACGAGCAGTACTTC
TRBV4-2	TRBJ1-6	TRBD1	.	CASSQGGDRVSPLHF	TGTGCCAGCAGCCAAGGAGGAGACAGGGTCTCACCCCTCCACTTT
TRBV11-2	TRBJ2-3	.	.	CASSLEAGRTDTQYF	TGTGCCAGCAGCTTAGAAGCGGGTCGCACAGATACGCAGTATTTT
TRBV6-2/TRBV6-3	TRBJ2-3	TRBD2	.	CASSRWTSGSPDTQYF	TGTGCCAGCAGCCGATGGACTAGCGGATCCCCAGATACGCAGTATTTT
TRBV27	TRBJ2-1	TRBD2	.	CASSLLAGGPIEQFF	TGTGCCAGCAGTTTATTAGCGGGAGGGCCAATTGAGCAGTTCTTC
TRBV7-2	TRBJ1-6	.	.	CASSLVRAANSPLHF	TGTGCCAGCAGCTTAGTCAGGGCTGCCAATTCACCCCTCCACTTT
TRBV21-1	TRBJ2-7	.	.	CASTQGLLNSYEQYF	TGTGCCAGCACCCAGGGACTCCTCAACTCCTACGAGCAGTACTTC
TRBV4-1	TRBJ2-7	.	.	CASSQGRRGTGDREQYF	TGCGCCAGCAGCCAAGGCCGTCGTGGGACTGGGGATAGGGAGCAGTACTTC
TRBV11-2	TRBJ2-2	.	.	CASRSLAMNTGELFF	TGTGCCAGCAGATCTCTAGCGATGAACACCGGGGAGCTGTTTTTT
TRBV25-1	TRBJ2-2	TRBD2	.	CASSETGGLAGVPGELFF	TGTGCCAGCAGTGAAACGGGGGGACTAGCGGGAGTCCCCGGGGAGCTGTTTTTT
TRBV13	TRBJ1-2	.	.	CASSLGTENYGYTF	TGTGCCAGCAGCTTAGGCACTGAAAACTATGGCTACACCTTC
TRBV6-2/TRBV6-3	TRBJ2-7	.	.	CASSYGHEQYF	TGTGCCAGCAGTTACGGGCACGAGCAGTACTTC
TRBV27	TRBJ2-7	TRBD1	.	CASRPRDSTYEQYF	TGTGCCAGCAGGCCACGGGACAGCACCTACGAGCAGTACTTC
TRBV11-2	TRBJ2-7	TRBD1	once	CASSLGTGTGGYEQYF	TGTGCCAGCAGCTTAGGAACCGGGACAGGGGGTTACGAGCAGTACTTC
TRBV18	TRBJ1-1	TRBD1	.	CASSPPGQGYMNTEAFF	TGTGCCAGCTCACCACCGGGACAGGGGTATATGAACACTGAAGCTTTCTTT
TRBV7-2	TRBJ1-2	.	once	CASSGGGVYGYTF	TGTGCCAGCAGCGGAGGAGGGGTTTATGGCTACACCTTC
TRBV9	TRBJ1-6	.	.	CASSVGGSPNSPLHF	TGTGCCAGCAGCGTAGGAGGGAGCCCTAATTCACCCCTCCACTTT
TRBV28	TRBJ2-5	TRBD1	.	CASSSQTGTGETQYF	TGTGCCAGCAGTTCCCAGACAGGGACGGGGGAGACCCAGTACTTC
TRBV28	TRBJ2-7	TRBD2	.	CASSRGTSWGEQYF	TGTGCCAGCAGTCGCGGGACTAGCTGGGGCGAGCAGTACTTC
TRBV5-6	TRBJ2-2	TRBD1	.	CASSGTETGELFF	TGTGCCAGCAGCGGGACAGAGACCGGGGAGCTGTTTTTT
TRBV5-8	TRBJ1-2	.	.	CASRPYGEGPNYGYTF	TGTGCCAGCCGACCCTATGGGGAGGGCCCTAACTATGGCTACACCTTC
TRBV5-1	TRBJ1-4	.	.	CASSPGGAGTNEKLFF	TGCGCCAGCAGCCCAGGAGGGGCGGGAACTAATGAAAAACTGTTTTTT
TRBV28	TRBJ1-1	.	.	CASFPGFNTEAFF	TGTGCCTCTTTCCCAGGGTTTAACACTGAAGCTTTCTTT
TRBV12-3/TRBV12-4	TRBJ2-1	TRBD1	.	CASRPDRNNEQFF	TGTGCCAGCAGGCCGGACAGGAACAATGAGCAGTTCTTC
TRBV9	TRBJ2-2	TRBD2	.	CASSPLTSGRNTGELFF	TGTGCCAGCAGCCCCTTAACTAGCGGGAGGAACACCGGGGAGCTGTTTTTT
TRBV10-3	TRBJ2-1	TRBD2	.	CATRTSGRYGEQFF	TGTGCCACAAGGACTAGCGGGAGATATGGTGAGCAGTTCTTC
TRBV7-9	TRBJ1-2	.	.	CASSFGQGTLYGYTF	TGTGCCAGCAGCTTTGGGCAGGGGACCCTCTATGGCTACACCTTC